This TCR beta chain is from a study of blood T cell repertoires in COVID-19. The V gene lost 5 bases and the J gene lost 7 bases, with 11 bases spanning the gap. The CDR3 length is 12 residues. In germline, CDR1 is KGHSY, CDR2 FQNENV. This clone was seen just once. Original processing notes: Estimation of nucleated cell counts was performed using reference gene primer amplification. Data came from immunoSEQ multiplex PCR; TCRdb stores just in-frame clones and leaves some out. Clone size and the V and J calls come from that table; the DNA yielded D and trimming. The sample contains under 400,000 clones, 80% to 90% of which appear only once.

This clonotype was sampled from a woman aged 40 to 50 with acute COVID-19. The genes are TRBV16 and TRBJ1-1; tentatively, D is TRBD1 (5 bases). The sequencing input was PBMCs or T cells enriched from blood (not recorded which). CDR3 in amino acids: CASSSQGSEAFF. CDR3 nucleotide sequence: TGTGCCAGCAGCTCCCAGGGAAGTGAAGCTTTCTTT.